The table lists the clone carrying this T cell receptor beta chain with a few counts. The CDR3 loop spans 13 amino acids. Germline loops: CDR1 KGHDR, CDR2 SFDVKD. Trimming took off 2 bases at V and 4 bases at J, with 7 bases between the two ends. This sample was included in a study of CDR3 diversity in severe acne. TCRdb independently ran MiXCR on the PCR reads; one entry per CDR3 protein. In the table there are roughly 93,000 distinct CDR3 sequences, about 49% of which are singletons. The chain combines TRBV24-1 with TRBJ2-5; perhaps TRBD1 as D (5 bases). The clonotype originates from a male donor with severe acne vulgaris. Sequencing input: blood. The CDR3 loop is CATSDSRVETQYF. The CDR3, as DNA: TGTGCCACCAGTGATTCCAGGGTAGAGACCCAGTACTTC.